The 7 T cell receptor beta chains below all came from one sample that was sequenced in a study of cytomegalovirus exposure and HLA in healthy donors. Amplification used 60 Vbeta primers and 13 Jbeta primers. Assay: immunoSEQ multiplex PCR; the TCRdb copy retains only in-frame clones and omits some. This repertoire comprises some 130,000 clones; its ten largest clones make up roughly 1.7%. The sequencing input was PBMCs. These receptors were collected from a man aged 18 to 30 in good health and CMV-seronegative.

The CDR3 spells CASRTTGTTYNEQFF. CDR3 DNA: TGCGCCAGCAGAACCACCGGGACTACCTACAATGAGCAGTTCTTC. The V gene is TRBV5-1, the J gene TRBJ2-1; the match to TRBD2 covers 7 bases. This CDR3 has 15 residues. V shed 5 bases and J 2 bases; nucleotides not matched to a gene: 7. Germline-derived CDR1 and CDR2 are SGHRS and YFSETQ.

The chain uses TRBV6-6 and TRBJ1-4, with D unresolved. There are 14 residues in the CDR3. Trimming took off 6 bases at V and 4 bases at J, with 12 bases between the two ends. Germline values: CDR1 MNHNY, CDR2 SVGAGI (reference sequence). CDR3 nucleotide sequence: TGTGCCAGCAGACGGGGAGACGATAATGAAAAACTGTTTTTT. This codes for CASRRGDDNEKLFF.

This sequence joins TRBV19 and TRBJ1-1; perhaps TRBD1 as D (5 bases). The V and J ends lost 4 bases and 1 base respectively, with 10 bases between them. CDR1 is LNHDA and CDR2 is SQIVND in the germline V gene (reference sequence). The CDR3 runs 14 residues. This chain's CDR3 is CASSKTTENTEAFF. CDR3 nucleotides: TGTGCCAGTAGTAAAACGACAGAGAACACTGAAGCTTTCTTT. The full variable domain, with the rest looked up from reference TRBV19 and TRBJ1-1, is DGGITQSPKYLFRKEGQNVTLSCEQNLNHDAMYWYRQDPGQGLRLIYYSQIVNDFQKGDIAEGYSVSREKKESFPLTVTSAQKNPTAFYLCASSKTTENTEAFFGQGTRLTVV.

The V and J genes are TRBV16 and TRBJ2-2; D remains unclear. This CDR3 has 14 amino acids. Germline V gene data show CDR1 as KGHSY and CDR2 as FQNENV. The germline V and J ends were trimmed by 4 bases and 0 bases, with 6 bases remaining between them. The CDR3 loop is CASSRGANTGELFF. CDR3 coding DNA: TGTGCCAGCAGCCGCGGAGCGAACACCGGGGAGCTGTTTTTT.

The V and J genes are TRBV7-2 and TRBJ2-6; the D gene is possibly TRBD2 (5 bases). This CDR3 is 18 amino acids long. The V and J ends lost 6 bases and 4 bases respectively, with 22 bases between them. Germline loops: CDR1 SGHTA, CDR2 FQGNSA. The DNA for the CDR3 is TGTGCCAGCAGTTTACTAGAGAAGAATGGTCGAGGGGCCAACGTCCTGACTTTC. Its protein product is CASSLLEKNGRGANVLTF.

The chain recombines TRBV6-1 with TRBJ1-3, with 9 bases fitting TRBD1. Germline assignment: CDR1 MNHNS and CDR2 SASEGT. This CDR3 has 16 residues. The V and J ends lost 6 bases and 0 bases, in that order; junction bases with no gene match: 6. The DNA of the CDR3 is TGTGCCAGCAGAGAACAGGGGGCCTACTCTGGAAACACCATATATTTT. Translated: CASREQGAYSGNTIYF.

J is TRBJ1-4 and V is TRBV9; 11 nucleotides agree with TRBD1. This CDR3 is 15 amino acids long. Germline V gene data show CDR1 as SGDLS and CDR2 as YYNGEE. Trimming cost V 2 bases and J 8 bases; bases outside gene matches: 5. The DNA of the CDR3 is TGTGCCAGCAGCGTGGGGACAGGGGGACGAGAAAAACTGTTTTTT. Amino acids: CASSVGTGGREKLFF.